Listed below are T cell receptor beta chains from one sample, sequenced in a study of T cells in Graves' hyperthyroidism and ophthalmopathy. One entry per CDR3 protein, called by TCRdb with MiXCR from the multiplex PCR reads. The sample has about 350,000 distinct CDR3 sequences; roughly 18% are singletons. Sequences were obtained from blood. The receptors come from a middle-aged woman with Graves' ophthalmopathy. CDR3s include the opening cysteine and the closing phenylalanine or tryptophan. D genes are given only for firm matches. Sizes are listed as how often the clone was seen (once, few, many) or a class if it is expanded.

j_gene	abundance	v_gene	d_gene	CDR3nt	CDR3aa
TRBJ1-2	many	TRBV28	NA	TGTGCCACCACGACAGGCTTCAATGGCTACACCTTC	CATTTGFNGYTF
TRBJ2-7	many	TRBV6-2/TRBV6-3	NA	TGTGCCAGCAGTTACGGCGTAACCTACGAGCAGTACTTC	CASSYGVTYEQYF
TRBJ2-5	many	TRBV27	NA	TGTGCCAGCAGACCATTACAGGGCCAAGAGACCCAGTACTTC	CASRPLQGQETQYF
TRBJ2-6	many	TRBV20-1	TRBD1	TGCAGTGCTAGAGCCACAGGGGTTGGGGCCAACGTCCTGACTTTC	CSARATGVGANVLTF
TRBJ2-7	many	TRBV6-5	TRBD2	TGTGCCAGCAGTTACTCGAATGTCGTAGCGGGGGTCTACGAGCAGTACTTC	CASSYSNVVAGVYEQYF
TRBJ1-1	many	TRBV20-1	NA	TGCAGTTCCGTAGGAGGGACCCTTGAAGCTTTCTTT	CSSVGGTLEAFF
TRBJ2-3	many	TRBV6-2/TRBV6-3	NA	TGTGCCAGCAGTTACTCGAGGGACTCCCTGGGGACAGATACGCAGTATTTT	CASSYSRDSLGTDTQYF
TRBJ2-7	many	TRBV6-5	NA	TGTGCCAGCACCTACTCTATGTTGGGAGAGCAGTACTTC	CASTYSMLGEQYF
TRBJ1-2	many	TRBV12-5	NA	TGTGCTAGTGCCCAGGGAGGGGGCTATGGCTACACCTTC	CASAQGGGYGYTF
TRBJ2-5	many	TRBV11-2	NA	TGTGCCAGCAGCTTAGGGTTTGGGACCCAGTACTTC	CASSLGFGTQYF
TRBJ1-1	many	TRBV5-1	TRBD1	TGCGCCAGCAGCACTGGTGGGACAGCGAACACTGAAGCTTTCTTT	CASSTGGTANTEAFF